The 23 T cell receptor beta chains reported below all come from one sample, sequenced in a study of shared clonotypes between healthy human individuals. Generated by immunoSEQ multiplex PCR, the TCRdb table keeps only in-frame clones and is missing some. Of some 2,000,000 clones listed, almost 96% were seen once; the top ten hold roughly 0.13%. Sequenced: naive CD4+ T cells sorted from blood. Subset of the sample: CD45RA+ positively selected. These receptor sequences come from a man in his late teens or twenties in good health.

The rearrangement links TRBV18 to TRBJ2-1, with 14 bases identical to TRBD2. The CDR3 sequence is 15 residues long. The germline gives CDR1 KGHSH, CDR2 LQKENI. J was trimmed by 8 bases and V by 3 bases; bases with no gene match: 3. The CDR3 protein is CASSPGTSGSYEQFF. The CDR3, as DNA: TGTGCCAGCTCACCTGGGACTAGCGGGAGTTATGAGCAGTTCTTC.

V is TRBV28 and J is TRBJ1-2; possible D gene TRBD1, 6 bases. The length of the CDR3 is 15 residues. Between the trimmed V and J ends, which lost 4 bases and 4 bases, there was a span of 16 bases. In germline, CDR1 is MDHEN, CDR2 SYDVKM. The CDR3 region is CASSSPGAESYGYTF. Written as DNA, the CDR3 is TGTGCCAGCAGTTCCCCGGGGGCTGAGAGCTATGGCTACACCTTC.

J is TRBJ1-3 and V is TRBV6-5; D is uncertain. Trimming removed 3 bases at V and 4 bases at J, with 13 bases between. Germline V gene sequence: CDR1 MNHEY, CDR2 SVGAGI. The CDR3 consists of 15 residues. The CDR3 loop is CASSYSQDVGNTIYF. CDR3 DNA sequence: TGTGCCAGCAGTTATTCCCAGGACGTAGGAAACACCATATATTTT.

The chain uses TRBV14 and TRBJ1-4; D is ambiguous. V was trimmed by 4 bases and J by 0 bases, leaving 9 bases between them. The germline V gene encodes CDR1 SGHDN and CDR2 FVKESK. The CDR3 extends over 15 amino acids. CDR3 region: CASSREGTTNEKLFF. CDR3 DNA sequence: TGTGCCAGCAGCCGAGAGGGCACAACTAATGAAAAACTGTTTTTT.

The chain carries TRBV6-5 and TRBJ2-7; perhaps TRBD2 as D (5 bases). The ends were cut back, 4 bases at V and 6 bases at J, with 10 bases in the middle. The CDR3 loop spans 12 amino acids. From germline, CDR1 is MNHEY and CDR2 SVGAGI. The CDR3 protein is CASSSAGGEQYF. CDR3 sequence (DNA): TGTGCCAGCAGTTCTGCAGGAGGCGAGCAGTACTTC.

CDR3 protein: CASSWMVAGVPYEQYF. DNA of the CDR3: TGTGCCAGCAGCTGGATGGTAGCGGGAGTCCCCTACGAGCAGTACTTC. This chain links TRBV5-6 with TRBJ2-7, with 9 bases that match TRBD2. V shed 3 bases and J 2 bases; nucleotides not matched to a gene: 9. Germline-derived CDR1 and CDR2 are SGHDT and YYEEEE. The CDR3 loop spans 16 amino acids.

CDR3 coding DNA: TGTGCCAGCAGCTTCTCGGGAGACACTGAAGCTTTCTTT. It yields the protein CASSFSGDTEAFF. This sequence joins TRBV7-6 and TRBJ1-1; D is ambiguous. Trimming pared 3 bases from V and 3 bases from J, leaving 8 bases between. CDR3 length: 13 residues. The germline V gene encodes CDR1 SGHVS and CDR2 FNYEAQ.

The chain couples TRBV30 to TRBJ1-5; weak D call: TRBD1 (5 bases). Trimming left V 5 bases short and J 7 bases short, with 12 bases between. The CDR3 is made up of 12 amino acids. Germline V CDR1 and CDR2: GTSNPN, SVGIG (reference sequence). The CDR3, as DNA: TGTGCCTGGTCTAAGAGGGGCCAGCCCCAGCATTTT. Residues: CAWSKRGQPQHF. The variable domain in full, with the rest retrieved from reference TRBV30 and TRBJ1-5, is SQTIHQWPATLVQPVGSPLSLECTVEGTSNPNLYWYRQAAGRGLQLLFYSVGIGQISSEVPQNLSASRPQDRQFILSSKKLLLSDSGFYLCAWSKRGQPQHFGDGTRLSIL.

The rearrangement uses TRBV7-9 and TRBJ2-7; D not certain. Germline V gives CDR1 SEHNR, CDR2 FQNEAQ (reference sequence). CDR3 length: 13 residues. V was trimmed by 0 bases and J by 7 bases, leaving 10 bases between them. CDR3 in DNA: TGTGCCAGCAGCTTAGCGGGGAATGTGGAGCAGTACTTC. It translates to CASSLAGNVEQYF.

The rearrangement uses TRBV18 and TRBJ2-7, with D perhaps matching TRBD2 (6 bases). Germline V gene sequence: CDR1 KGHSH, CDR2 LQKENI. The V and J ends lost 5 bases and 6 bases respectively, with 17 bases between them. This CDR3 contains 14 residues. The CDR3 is CASSRGGDGSEQYF. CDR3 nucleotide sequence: TGTGCCAGCTCAAGGGGCGGGGATGGTTCCGAGCAGTACTTC.

In DNA, the CDR3 is TGCGCCAGCAGCCCACAACCCGGGGCAAATCAGCCCCAGCATTTT. It specifies CASSPQPGANQPQHF. The chain uses TRBV5-1 and TRBJ1-5; tentative D call: TRBD1 (5 bases). The CDR3 has 15 residues. V gave up 4 bases and J gave up 4 bases, with 15 bases separating them. Germline CDR1 and CDR2: SGHRS and YFSETQ.

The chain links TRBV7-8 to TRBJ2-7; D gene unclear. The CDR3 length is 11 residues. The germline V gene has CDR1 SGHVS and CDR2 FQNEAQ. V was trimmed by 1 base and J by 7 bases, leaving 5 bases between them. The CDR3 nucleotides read TGTGCCAGCAGCTTAGGTGTTGAGCAGTACTTC. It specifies CASSLGVEQYF.

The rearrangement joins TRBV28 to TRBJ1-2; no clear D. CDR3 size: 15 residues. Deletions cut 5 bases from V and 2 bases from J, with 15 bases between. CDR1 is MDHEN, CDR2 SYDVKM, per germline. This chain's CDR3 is CASSPRPSLNYGYTF. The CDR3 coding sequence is TGTGCCAGCAGTCCCCGACCCTCCTTAAACTATGGCTACACCTTC.

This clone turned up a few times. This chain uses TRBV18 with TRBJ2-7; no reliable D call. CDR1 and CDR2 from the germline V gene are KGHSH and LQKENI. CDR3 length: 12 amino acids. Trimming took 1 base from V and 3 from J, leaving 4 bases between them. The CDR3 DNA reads TGTGCCAGCTCACCACGGGACTACGAGCAGTACTTC. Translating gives CASSPRDYEQYF.

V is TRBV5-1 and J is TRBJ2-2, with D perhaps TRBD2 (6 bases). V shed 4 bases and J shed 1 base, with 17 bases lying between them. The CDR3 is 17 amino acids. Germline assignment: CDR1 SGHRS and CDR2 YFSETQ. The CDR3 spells CASSPRRGGENTGELFF. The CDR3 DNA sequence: TGCGCCAGCAGCCCTCGGAGGGGTGGCGAGAACACCGGGGAGCTGTTTTTT.

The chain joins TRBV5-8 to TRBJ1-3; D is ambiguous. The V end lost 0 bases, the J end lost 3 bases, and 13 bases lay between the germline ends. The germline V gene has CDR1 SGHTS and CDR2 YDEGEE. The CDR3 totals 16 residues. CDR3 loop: CASSLEVLSFGNTIYF. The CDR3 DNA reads TGTGCCAGCAGCTTGGAGGTTTTAAGCTTTGGAAACACCATATATTTT.

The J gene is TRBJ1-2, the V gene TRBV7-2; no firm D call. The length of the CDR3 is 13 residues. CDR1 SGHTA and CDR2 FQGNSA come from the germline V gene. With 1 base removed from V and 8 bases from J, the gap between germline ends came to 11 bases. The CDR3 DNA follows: TGTGCCAGCAGCTTAGATGGGCGATTGGGCTACACCTTC. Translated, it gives CASSLDGRLGYTF.

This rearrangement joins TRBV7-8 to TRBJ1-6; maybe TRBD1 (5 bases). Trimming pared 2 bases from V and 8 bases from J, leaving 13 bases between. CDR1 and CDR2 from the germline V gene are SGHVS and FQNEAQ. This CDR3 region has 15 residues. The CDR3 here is CASSLNQGIDSPLHF. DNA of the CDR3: TGTGCCAGCAGCTTAAACCAGGGCATTGATTCACCCCTCCACTTT.

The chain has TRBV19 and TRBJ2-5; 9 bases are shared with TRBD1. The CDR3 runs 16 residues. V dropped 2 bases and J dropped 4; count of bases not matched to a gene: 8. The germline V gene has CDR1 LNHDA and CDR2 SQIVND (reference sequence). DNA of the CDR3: TGTGCCAGTAGTATACCCGGGACAGGGACTGGAGAGACCCAGTACTTC. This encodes CASSIPGTGTGETQYF. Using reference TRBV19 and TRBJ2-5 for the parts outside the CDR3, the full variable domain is DGGITQSPKYLFRKEGQNVTLSCEQNLNHDAMYWYRQDPGQGLRLIYYSQIVNDFQKGDIAEGYSVSREKKESFPLTVTSAQKNPTAFYLCASSIPGTGTGETQYFGPGTRLLVL.

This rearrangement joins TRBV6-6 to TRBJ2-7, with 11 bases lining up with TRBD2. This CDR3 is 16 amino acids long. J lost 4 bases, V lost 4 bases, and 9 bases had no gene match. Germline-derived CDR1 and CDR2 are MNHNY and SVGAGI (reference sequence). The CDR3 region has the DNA TGTGCCAGCAGTTCCCGACTAGCGGGACGACGGTACGAGCAGTACTTC. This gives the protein CASSSRLAGRRYEQYF.

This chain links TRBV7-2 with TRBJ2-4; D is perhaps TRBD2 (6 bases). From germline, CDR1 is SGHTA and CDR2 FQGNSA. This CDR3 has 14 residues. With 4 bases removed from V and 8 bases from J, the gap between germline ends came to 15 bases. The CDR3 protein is CASSSGTPLYIQYF. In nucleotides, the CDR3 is TGTGCCAGCAGCTCCGGGACTCCGCTGTACATTCAGTACTTC.

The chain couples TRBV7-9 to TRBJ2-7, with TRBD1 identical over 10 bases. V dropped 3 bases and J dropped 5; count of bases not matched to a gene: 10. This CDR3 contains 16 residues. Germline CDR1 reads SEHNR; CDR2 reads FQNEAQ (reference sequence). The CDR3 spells CASSLFRDRGVNEQYF. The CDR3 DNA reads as TGTGCCAGCAGCTTGTTCCGGGACAGGGGAGTCAACGAGCAGTACTTC.

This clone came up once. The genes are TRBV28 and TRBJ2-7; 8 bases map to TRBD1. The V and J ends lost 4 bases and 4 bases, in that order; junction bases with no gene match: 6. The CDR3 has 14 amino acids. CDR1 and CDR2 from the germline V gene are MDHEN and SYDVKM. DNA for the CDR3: TGTGCCAGCAGTTCCGGGACAGGTATTTACGAGCAGTACTTC. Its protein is CASSSGTGIYEQYF. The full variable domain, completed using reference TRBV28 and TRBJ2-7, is DVKVTQSSRYLVKRTGEKVFLECVQDMDHENMFWYRQDPGLGLRLIYFSYDVKMKEKGDIPEGYSVSREKKERFSLILESASTNQTSMYLCASSSGTGIYEQYFGPGTRLTVT.